This entry lists 21 T cell receptor beta chains sequenced from one sample in a study of blood T cell repertoires in COVID-19. Generated by immunoSEQ multiplex PCR, the TCRdb table keeps only in-frame clones and is missing some. Of about 42,000 clones listed, around 91% were seen once; the top ten hold around 8.5%. Sequencing was performed on peripheral blood. The receptor set was obtained from a young man with active or convalescent COVID-19.

This chain joins TRBV20-1 and TRBJ2-7; 10 positions agree with TRBD2. The CDR3 contains 13 residues. Germline CDR1 reads DFQATT; CDR2 reads SNEGSKA (reference sequence). Germline trimming cut 3 bases from V and 6 bases from J; bases unmatched to any gene: 5. The CDR3 sequence: CSASRLAGVEQYF. The CDR3 DNA sequence: TGCAGTGCTAGTAGGCTAGCGGGAGTCGAGCAGTACTTC.

This clone was seen a few times. The chain couples TRBV7-9 to TRBJ2-2; 14 bases align to TRBD2. This CDR3 region has 16 residues. V dropped 11 bases and J dropped 2; count of bases not matched to a gene: 7. Germline V lookup: CDR1 SEHNR, CDR2 FQNEAQ (reference sequence). The CDR3 protein is CASMGLAGANTGELFF. The CDR3 region has the DNA TGTGCCTCAATGGGACTAGCGGGAGCCAACACCGGGGAGCTGTTTTTT.

V and J are TRBV29-1 and TRBJ2-7, with 8 bases fitting TRBD1. The CDR3 is made up of 16 amino acids. Germline CDR1 reads SQVTM; CDR2 reads ANQGSEA. After removal of 4 bases from V and 0 bases from J, the junction contained 11 bases not matched to a gene. CDR3 protein: CSVVSGTGFASYEQYF. Here the CDR3 DNA reads TGCAGCGTTGTGAGTGGGACAGGATTTGCCTCCTACGAGCAGTACTTC.

The chain recombines TRBV4-1 with TRBJ2-2, with 15 bases lining up with TRBD2. In germline, CDR1 is MGHRA, CDR2 YSYEKL. The CDR3 runs 19 residues. V lost 4 bases, J lost 1 base, and 7 bases stayed unmatched. The CDR3 region has the DNA TGCGCCAGCAGCCCCGGGGGACTAGCGGGGGGATTGAACACCGGGGAGCTGTTTTTT. Encoded protein: CASSPGGLAGGLNTGELFF.

CDR3 amino acids: CASSQQLLGLANEQFF. The CDR3 nucleotides read TGCGCCAGCAGCCAACAACTACTCGGACTAGCCAATGAGCAGTTCTTC. The chain recombines TRBV4-3 with TRBJ2-1; TRBD2 matches at 8 bases. The junction had 9 bases not matched to a gene; V was cut back by 2 bases and J by 6 bases. CDR1 and CDR2 from the germline V gene are LGHNA and YSLEER. The CDR3 runs 16 residues.

The chain has TRBV27 and TRBJ1-1; D gene uncertain. V was trimmed by 5 bases and J by 1 base, leaving 14 bases between them. The CDR3 covers 15 residues. Germline V gene lookup returns CDR1 MNHEY and CDR2 SMNVEV (reference sequence). The CDR3 DNA reads as TGTGCCAGCAGTAGTTCCGAGACTTGGAACACTGAAGCTTTCTTT. Residues: CASSSSETWNTEAFF.

CDR3 in DNA: TGTGCCTGGAGTCCAGGGACAGGGGGCCTTTATAACTATGGCTACACCTTC. Amino acids: CAWSPGTGGLYNYGYTF. The chain links TRBV30 to TRBJ1-2; 12 nucleotides line up with TRBD1. The trim removed 2 bases at V and 1 base at J, leaving 8 bases unmatched. Germline V lookup: CDR1 GTSNPN, CDR2 SVGIG (reference sequence). The CDR3 runs to 17 residues.

The rearrangement joins TRBV6-5 to TRBJ2-2; D uncertain. Germline lookup yields CDR1 MNHEY and CDR2 SVGAGI. CDR3 size: 15 residues. The germline V and J ends were trimmed by 6 bases and 3 bases, with 14 bases remaining between them. In nucleotides, the CDR3 is TGTGCCAGCAGCTTACTCTTAATAGACACCGGGGAGCTGTTTTTT. Its protein product is CASSLLLIDTGELFF.

In this sample, this clone turned up a few times. Other DNA sequences in the same sample also yield this CDR3. This sequence joins TRBV5-4 and TRBJ2-3; 10 nucleotides align to TRBD2. The trim removed 1 base at V and 3 bases at J, leaving 5 bases unmatched. CDR3 size: 16 residues. In germline, CDR1 is SGHNT, CDR2 YYREEE (reference sequence). CDR3 protein: CASSLRAGGPTDTQYF. DNA for the CDR3: TGTGCCAGCAGCTTGAGAGCGGGAGGGCCAACAGATACGCAGTATTTT.

This clone was counted once. The rearrangement uses TRBV19 and TRBJ2-3, with a tentative D call TRBD1 (6 bases). In germline, CDR1 is LNHDA, CDR2 SQIVND (reference sequence). The CDR3 spans 14 residues. Trimming stripped 6 bases from V and 0 bases from J, with 10 bases between. CDR3 sequence: CASRETGSTDTQYF. DNA of the CDR3: TGTGCCAGTAGAGAAACAGGGAGCACAGATACGCAGTATTTT.

This sequence joins TRBV4-1 and TRBJ2-7; no definite D call. Trimming took off 0 bases at V and 4 bases at J, with 7 bases between the two ends. Germline assignment: CDR1 MGHRA and CDR2 YSYEKL. The CDR3 consists of 13 residues. The chain's CDR3 is CASSQEYRYEQYF. The CDR3 DNA reads as TGCGCCAGCAGCCAAGAGTACAGATACGAGCAGTACTTC.

The chain uses TRBV19 and TRBJ1-2, with 9 bases identical to TRBD1. The CDR3 totals 15 residues. Looked up from germline, CDR1 is LNHDA and CDR2 is SQIVND (reference sequence). The V segment lost 9 bases and the J segment 8 bases; nucleotides outside the gene matches: 16. The CDR3 sequence: CARGGGQGSLRGYTF. CDR3 nucleotides: TGTGCCAGAGGCGGGGGACAGGGTAGTTTAAGAGGCTACACCTTC.

The V and J genes are TRBV7-3 and TRBJ2-6; D possibly corresponds to TRBD1 (6 bases). V was cut by 4 bases and J by 2 bases, with 9 bases left in between. CDR3 length equals 15 residues. The V gene's germline CDR1 is SGHTA and CDR2 FQGTGA. The CDR3, as DNA: TGTGCCAGCAGCTCTGAGGGGGCTGGGGCCAACGTCCTGACTTTC. Amino acid sequence: CASSSEGAGANVLTF.

The rearrangement uses TRBV21-1 and TRBJ1-2; the table's D call of TRBD1 was not tested on the DNA. TRBV21-1 is a pseudogene segment. The CDR3 is 17 amino acids. This CDR3 reads CASSPTTTGRSNYGYTF. DNA for the CDR3: TGTGCCAGCAGCCCAACTACCACAGGGCGATCAAACTATGGCTACACCTTC.

The chain is built from TRBV29-1 and TRBJ2-1, with D possibly matching TRBD1 (7 bases). The CDR3 is made up of 13 amino acids. Germline CDR1 is SQVTM and CDR2 is ANQGSEA. V lost 8 bases to trimming and J lost 3 bases, with 14 bases between them. Here the CDR3 DNA reads TGCAGCCTGCGGGACAGAGACTACAATGAGCAGTTCTTC. Amino acid sequence: CSLRDRDYNEQFF.

This clone has a handful of counts. The genes are TRBV2 and TRBJ1-2; TRBD1 agrees at 9 bases. Germline CDR1 is SNHLY and CDR2 is FYNNEI. Unmatched junction bases numbered 6, after V lost 6 bases and J lost 4 bases. This CDR3 contains 14 residues. The CDR3 DNA follows: TGTGCCAGCAGCGACGCGACAGGGGGCTATGGCTACACCTTC. It encodes CASSDATGGYGYTF.

The V gene is TRBV4-1, the J gene TRBJ1-4; D might be TRBD1 (5 bases). The germline gives CDR1 MGHRA, CDR2 YSYEKL. V was clipped by 0 bases and J by 6 bases, with 14 bases between them. The CDR3 runs 16 residues. CDR3: CASSQDRQGWDEKLFF. For the CDR3, the DNA is TGCGCCAGCAGCCAAGATCGCCAGGGTTGGGATGAAAAACTGTTTTTT.

The rearrangement links TRBV7-3 to TRBJ2-1, with D tentatively TRBD1 (6 bases). V dropped 5 bases and J dropped 6 bases, with 17 bases sitting between them. Per the germline V gene, CDR1 is SGHTA and CDR2 is FQGTGA. The CDR3 sequence is 15 residues long. The CDR3, as DNA: TGTGCCAGCAGCCCAAGGGCAGGGGTTCGCAATGAGCAGTTCTTC. Amino acids: CASSPRAGVRNEQFF.

This clone was observed a handful of times. This chain joins TRBV7-9 and TRBJ2-5; D gene unclear. Germline V gene data show CDR1 as SEHNR and CDR2 as FQNEAQ (reference sequence). V shed 4 bases and J shed 7 bases, with 16 bases lying between them. The CDR3 sequence is 14 residues long. CDR3 in amino acids: CASSSLTTTGTQYF. Written as DNA, the CDR3 is TGTGCCAGCAGCTCCTTAACTACCACCGGGACCCAGTACTTC.

The chain employs TRBV11-3 and TRBJ1-4; 7 positions match TRBD1. The junction had 12 bases not matched to a gene; V was cut back by 3 bases and J by 8 bases. CDR1 is SGHNT, CDR2 YENEEA, per germline. The CDR3 extends over 16 amino acids. As DNA, the CDR3 is TGTGCCAGCAGCTTCCGCAGACAGGGAAGTAAAGAAAAACTGTTTTTT. The encoded protein is CASSFRRQGSKEKLFF.

This chain connects TRBV7-3 to TRBJ2-2, with 10 bases aligning to TRBD1. Germline CDR1 is SGHTA and CDR2 is FQGTGA. The CDR3 loop spans 13 amino acids. Trimming removed 8 bases from V and 6 bases from J; junction bases left unmatched: 3. The DNA for the CDR3 is TGTGCCAGCCGGACAGGGGGAGCCGGGGAGCTGTTTTTT. Residues: CASRTGGAGELFF.